This TCR beta chain was identified during a study of spatial heterogeneity in lung cancer. Unique molecular identifiers, one per molecule, were present on every TCR cDNA molecule. One entry per CDR3 protein, called by TCRdb with MiXCR from the 5' RACE reads. The top ten clones hold about 7% of a sample with nearly 80,000 distinct CDR3 sequences, about 7.8% of them seen once. General study results and limits: Blood carried ubiquitous expanded tumor TCRs more at resection than follow-up.

There are a few counts of this clonotype. The antigen is not known. The time point is: sample taken at primary tumor resection. Trimming cost V 5 bases and J 1 base, with 12 bases left between them. The CDR3 runs 14 residues. The V gene's germline CDR1 is PRHDT and CDR2 FYEKMQ (reference sequence). The sequence was obtained from a male donor with early-stage non-small cell lung cancer. Source: PBMCs, taken at surgery. V is TRBV13 and J is TRBJ2-7, with D possibly TRBD1 on 5 matching bases. Here the CDR3 DNA reads TGTGCCAGCAGCCGTCCAGGGATTTCCTACGAGCAGTACTTC. Translating it yields CASSRPGISYEQYF.